The 16 T cell receptor beta chains presented below share a single source sample, sequenced in a study of T cell repertoires in cytomegalovirus infection. These receptors have no known antigen. TCRdb passed the reads through MiXCR, listing each CDR3 protein once. The sample consists of hundreds of thousands of distinct CDR3 sequences, roughly 31% of them appearing once. This specimen consisted of cultured CD8+ T cells from PBMCs, obtained from culture after CMV antigen stimulation. Every receptor here comes from a human donor in good health (CMV status not recorded). Some clones in this sample may be carry-over from other donors' samples.

This clonotype was counted a few times. The chain has TRBV7-9 and TRBJ1-1; weak D call: TRBD1 (6 bases). Per germline, CDR1 SEHNR and CDR2 FQNEAQ (reference sequence). Trimming shortened V by 4 bases and J by 3 bases, and 9 bases separated the two germline ends. The CDR3 covers 13 residues. CDR3 protein: CASSWTVYTEAFF. The CDR3 bases are TGTGCCAGCAGCTGGACAGTTTACACTGAAGCTTTCTTT. Together with reference TRBV7-9 and TRBJ1-1, the CDR3 gives the full variable domain: DTGVSQNPRHKITKRGQNVTFRCDPISEHNRLYWYRQTLGQGPEFLTYFQNEAQLEKSRLLSDRFSAERPKGSFSTLEIQRTEQGDSAMYLCASSWTVYTEAFFGQGTRLTVV.

The chain links TRBV7-6 to TRBJ2-1, with D maybe TRBD1 (6 bases). Germline assignment: CDR1 SGHVS and CDR2 FNYEAQ. The CDR3 spans 15 residues. Trimming shortened V by 5 bases and J by 2 bases, and 13 bases separated the two germline ends. In nucleotides, the CDR3 is TGTGCCAGCAGCCTGGGACACATAGCCTACAATGAGCAGTTCTTC. It encodes CASSLGHIAYNEQFF.

This clonotype was picked up many times. The J gene is TRBJ1-2, the V gene TRBV6-1, with D tentatively TRBD1 (5 bases). Per the germline V gene, CDR1 is MNHNS and CDR2 is SASEGT. This CDR3 has 12 residues. V shed 7 bases and J shed 10 bases, with 16 bases lying between them. CDR3 sequence: CASTGYYEDYTF. The CDR3, as DNA: TGTGCCAGCACAGGGTATTATGAGGACTACACCTTC.

V is TRBV6-1 and J is TRBJ1-5; tentatively, D is TRBD1 (5 bases). CDR3 length equals 13 residues. Germline CDR1 MNHNS, CDR2 SASEGT. The V end lost 10 bases, the J end lost 4 bases, and 14 bases lay between the germline ends. Here the CDR3 reads CATSGGMNQPQHF. CDR3 DNA sequence: TGTGCCACCTCGGGGGGGATGAATCAGCCCCAGCATTTT.

As concerns this clonotype: Since no conserved phenylalanine or tryptophan closes the CDR3, a read error is the likely cause. The V and J genes are TRBV27 and TRBJ2-1; a possible D gene is TRBD2 (7 bases). The CDR3 has 14 amino acids. V shed 9 bases and J shed 0 bases, with 12 bases lying between them. Germline CDR1 is MNHEY and CDR2 is SMNVEV (reference sequence). This CDR3 reads CASRGGSSYNEQFS. DNA for the CDR3: TGTGCCAGTAGGGGGGGAAGCTCCTACAATGAGCAGTTCTCC.

In its sample, this clonotype was seen many times. This chain connects TRBV7-6 to TRBJ2-5; D may be TRBD1 or TRBD2 (6 bases each). The V end was cut by 7 bases, the J end by 5 bases, with 11 bases between. Germline V gene lookup returns CDR1 SGHVS and CDR2 FNYEAQ. The CDR3 length is 12 residues. The CDR3 region is CASTLGGETQYF. DNA of the CDR3: TGTGCCAGCACCCTAGGGGGGGAGACCCAGTACTTC.

This clonotype was detected a few times. This chain uses TRBV20-1 with TRBJ2-5, with 8 bases lining up with TRBD2. CDR1 and CDR2 (germline): DFQATT, SNEGSKA (reference sequence). The CDR3 is made up of 15 amino acids. The ends lost 5 bases at V and 4 bases at J; junction bases unmatched: 12. The CDR3: CSAPLWRGDGETQYF. The DNA of the CDR3 is TGCAGTGCTCCTCTCTGGCGGGGGGATGGAGAGACCCAGTACTTC.

Ten or more counts support this clonotype. The V gene is TRBV6-2 or TRBV6-3, the J gene TRBJ2-1; D may be TRBD1 or TRBD2 (5 bases each). Trimming shortened V by 2 bases and J by 2 bases, and 7 bases separated the two germline ends. Germline CDR1 reads MNHEY; CDR2 reads SVGEGT. The CDR3 is 14 amino acids. The CDR3 here is CASSYEGTYNEQFF. CDR3 in DNA: TGTGCCAGCAGTTACGAGGGGACCTACAATGAGCAGTTCTTC.

This clonotype was detected only a few times. The chain carries TRBV25-1 and TRBJ2-5; D is perhaps TRBD1 or TRBD2 (5 bases each). This CDR3 has 16 residues. V was trimmed by 5 bases and J by 7 bases, leaving 23 bases between them. Germline CDR1 and CDR2: MGHDK and SYGVNS. CDR3 nucleotides: TGTGCCAGCAGTCCTCTTGGCGGCAGGGAGTTGGGGACCCAGTACTTC. This gives the protein CASSPLGGRELGTQYF.

CDR3 DNA sequence: TGTGCCAGCAGCGTGAGGATAGGCGGGAGCATCCTATCCTACAATGAGCAGTTCTTC. This sequence encodes CASSVRIGGSILSYNEQFF. The chain employs TRBV9 and TRBJ2-1, with 7 bases fitting TRBD2. J gave up 1 base and V 2 bases, and 15 bases lay outside the gene matches. CDR3 length equals 19 residues. Germline V gene lookup returns CDR1 SGDLS and CDR2 YYNGEE.

As concerns this clonotype: A much larger clone differs by one base, so this may be a read error. This rearrangement joins TRBV7-6 to TRBJ2-7; possibly TRBD1 for D (7 bases). With 6 bases removed from V and 8 bases from J, the gap between germline ends came to 14 bases. In germline, CDR1 is SGHVS, CDR2 FNYEAQ. The CDR3 is 12 residues long. Here the CDR3 DNA reads TGTGCCAGCAGTCTTCAGGGGGGCAAGCAGTACTTC. This translates into CASSLQGGKQYF.

This clonotype was seen a single time. The chain links TRBV28 to TRBJ2-1, with 10 bases aligning to TRBD2. CDR3 size: 14 residues. CDR1 and CDR2 from the germline V gene are MDHEN and SYDVKM. Trimming removed 9 bases from V and 5 bases from J; junction bases left unmatched: 7. In DNA, the CDR3 is TGTGCCAGTACCGGGACTAGCGTCAACAATGAGCAGTTCTTC. This translates into CASTGTSVNNEQFF. Full variable domain (outside the CDR3, taken from reference TRBV28 and TRBJ2-1): DVKVTQSSRYLVKRTGEKVFLECVQDMDHENMFWYRQDPGLGLRLIYFSYDVKMKEKGDIPEGYSVSREKKERFSLILESASTNQTSMYLCASTGTSVNNEQFFGPGTRLTVL.

This clonotype was detected only once. The chain links TRBV4-1 to TRBJ2-2; 7 bases fit TRBD2. CDR3 length: 16 amino acids. The junction had 11 bases not matched to a gene; V was cut back by 4 bases and J by 6 bases. The germline V gene encodes CDR1 MGHRA and CDR2 YSYEKL. For the CDR3, the DNA is TGCGCCAGCAGCCTGGCGGAGCGGGGAATGGCCGGGGAGCTGTTTTTT. Residues: CASSLAERGMAGELFF.

The chain has TRBV2 and TRBJ1-2; 7 bases fit TRBD1. The germline V gene has CDR1 SNHLY and CDR2 FYNNEI. The CDR3 runs 12 residues. DNA of the CDR3: TGTGCTACTCCGACAGGGATCTATGGCTACACCTTC. It specifies CATPTGIYGYTF.

This clonotype was detected a few times. V usage is TRBV6-1 and J usage is TRBJ2-7; 10 nucleotides agree with TRBD1. Trimming cost V 1 base and J 3 bases; bases outside gene matches: 0. CDR1 MNHNS and CDR2 SASEGT come from the germline V gene. The CDR3 extends over 14 amino acids. Here the CDR3 DNA reads TGTGCCAGCAGTGAAGGGGACAGGGGCTACGAGCAGTACGTC. It encodes CASSEGDRGYEQYV.

The chain links TRBV7-6 to TRBJ2-6; 11 bases line up with TRBD1. The CDR3 length is 17 residues. Germline values: CDR1 SGHVS, CDR2 FNYEAQ. The V segment lost 6 bases and the J segment 0 bases; nucleotides outside the gene matches: 4. The CDR3 sequence: CASRGTGGYSGANVLTF. In DNA, the CDR3 is TGTGCCAGCAGGGGGACAGGGGGTTACTCTGGGGCCAACGTCCTGACTTTC.